The rows below give T cell receptor beta chains drawn from one sample of a study of long-term antiretroviral therapy in people with HIV. TCRdb's copy holds only in-frame clones and misses some; the assay was immunoSEQ multiplex PCR. The profile shows 40,000 or so clones, about 88% of them singletons. The sequenced sample was unsorted PBMCs, obtained just before starting antiretroviral therapy. These receptors were obtained from a young woman with HIV. The CDR3 runs from the conserved cysteine through the conserved F or W. Each record gives: clone size, D gene, J gene, V gene, CDR3 DNA, CDR3 protein. D genes are given only for firm matches. Clone size is stated in some rows and not others, as once, few, many or a class when expanded.

NA | NA | TRBJ1-1 | TRBV6-5 | TGTGCCAGCAGTAGTAGGGGTGACACTGAAGCTTTCTTT | CASSSRGDTEAFF
NA | TRBD1 | TRBJ2-7 | TRBV19 | TGTGCCAGTAGTAGAGGACAGGCGACCTACGAGCAGTACTTC | CASSRGQATYEQYF
NA | NA | TRBJ2-1 | TRBV5-1 | TGCGCCAGCGGCTTCAGTGGGCGGAAGTACAATGAGCAGTTCTTC | CASGFSGRKYNEQFF
once | NA | TRBJ1-1 | TRBV4-3 | TGCGCCAGCAGCCAAGATATGAAAACCCCGAGTGGCACTGAAGCTTTCTTT | CASSQDMKTPSGTEAFF
once | NA | TRBJ1-4 | TRBV28 | TGTGCCAGCAGCGTGGGCCCAACTAATGAAAAACTGTTTTTT | CASSVGPTNEKLFF
NA | NA | TRBJ1-6 | TRBV20-1 | TGCAGTGCTAGAGACGGACTAGCCCTCCACTTT | CSARDGLALHF
few | NA | TRBJ1-4 | TRBV6-1 | TGTGCCAGCAGTGAAGTCAGGGGTGAAAAACTGTTTTTT | CASSEVRGEKLFF
NA | TRBD1 | TRBJ2-6 | TRBV4-3 | TGCGCCAGCAGCCAAGTCCCGGGACAGGTCTACTCTGGGGCCAACGTCCTGACTTTC | CASSQVPGQVYSGANVLTF
NA | TRBD1 | TRBJ1-3 | TRBV11-2 | TGTGCCAGCAGCTTAAGTCCTTCAGGGGGCCCCTCTGGAAACACCATATATTTT | CASSLSPSGGPSGNTIYF
NA | NA | TRBJ1-2 | TRBV28 | TGTGCCAGCAGTTTACGCGGAACTCCTGGCTACACCTTC | CASSLRGTPGYTF
NA | TRBD1 | TRBJ1-3 | TRBV5-4 | TGTGCCAGCAGCTTGGGACAGGGGACTGGAAACACCATATATTTT | CASSLGQGTGNTIYF
NA | TRBD2 | TRBJ2-7 | TRBV28 | TGTGCCAGCAGTCCACTAGCGGGAGTCCCTGGAGGAGAGCAGTACTTC | CASSPLAGVPGGEQYF
NA | TRBD1 | TRBJ1-5 | TRBV15 | TGTGCCACCAGGGACTCAAACAGGGGCGATCATCAGCCCCAGCATTTT | CATRDSNRGDHQPQHF
NA | NA | TRBJ1-1 | TRBV6-6 | TGTGCCAGCAGTTACTCGACGGCAGGGGTCCCTGAAGCTTTCTTT | CASSYSTAGVPEAFF
NA | NA | TRBJ1-1 | TRBV18 | TGTGCCAGCTCACCTGAAGTGGACGGGGGTGAAGCTTTCTTT | CASSPEVDGGEAFF
NA | NA | TRBJ1-2 | TRBV6-6 | TGTGCCAGCAGTTACAGTGCTGGTTTCTATGGCTACACCTTC | CASSYSAGFYGYTF
NA | NA | TRBJ1-5 | TRBV5-5 | TGTGCCAGCAGCTTTATTTCCGGGGGAAATCAGCCCCAGCATTTT | CASSFISGGNQPQHF
few | NA | TRBJ1-2 | TRBV7-6 | TGTGCCAGCAGCTTAGCGCCCTGGGGGGCTGACGGCTACACCTTC | CASSLAPWGADGYTF
NA | TRBD2 | TRBJ2-1 | TRBV25-1 | TGTGCCAGCAGTGCGGGGGGGGCCAGCGGAGCAAGAAATGAGCAGTTCTTC | CASSAGGASGARNEQFF
NA | TRBD2 | TRBJ2-7 | TRBV6-4 | TGTGCCAGCAGTGACAGAGCGGGAGAAGTCGACGAGCAGTACTTC | CASSDRAGEVDEQYF
NA | NA | TRBJ1-2 | TRBV6-1 | TGTGCCAGCAGTGACAGGGGCTATGGCTACACCTTC | CASSDRGYGYTF
NA | NA | TRBJ2-2 | TRBV10-1 | TGCGCCAGCAGTGTCCAGGAATCGTCCACCGGGGAGCTGTTTTTT | CASSVQESSTGELFF
NA | TRBD1 | TRBJ2-1 | TRBV7-2 | TGTGCCAGCAGCCGAAGAGGGGGCGGCTCCTACAATGAGCAGTTCTTC | CASSRRGGGSYNEQFF
NA | NA | TRBJ1-1 | TRBV19 | TGTGCCAGTACTGCGGCAGGGGTTAGGATGTCTGAAGCTTTCTTT | CASTAAGVRMSEAFF
NA | TRBD1 | TRBJ1-5 | TRBV5-6 | TGTGCCAGCGCCAGGGGGGGGCTATATAATCAGCCCCAGCATTTT | CASARGGLYNQPQHF
NA | TRBD1 | TRBJ1-5 | TRBV11-2 | TGTGCCAGCAGCCCTGGGGACAGGCGGGTTATGAATCAGCCCCAGCATTTT | CASSPGDRRVMNQPQHF
NA | TRBD2 | TRBJ2-2 | TRBV10-3 | TGTGCCATCAGCCGGGACGGGACTACCTATACCGGGGAGCTGTTTTTT | CAISRDGTTYTGELFF
NA | NA | TRBJ2-7 | TRBV19 | TGTGCCAGTAGTCCCCAGGACAGCTCCTACGAGCAGTACTTC | CASSPQDSSYEQYF
NA | NA | TRBJ2-7 | TRBV6-5 | TGTGCCAGCAGTTACTCGAAGGGGTCCCTCGAGCAGTACTTC | CASSYSKGSLEQYF
NA | TRBD2 | TRBJ2-5 | TRBV27 | TGTGCCAGTGGACTAGCGGGAGGAGGGCAAGAGACCCAGTACTTC | CASGLAGGGQETQYF
NA | TRBD1 | TRBJ1-1 | TRBV9 | TGTGCCAGCAGTGCCACAGGGGACATGAACACTGAAGCTTTCTTT | CASSATGDMNTEAFF
NA | NA | TRBJ1-3 | TRBV28 | TGTGCCAGCAGTTCGGACTCCCCTAACAGCCCTCGAAACACCATATATTTT | CASSSDSPNSPRNTIYF
NA | NA | TRBJ1-5 | TRBV19 | TGTGCCAGTAGTATGGTGAAGGAACCCTACAATCAGCCCCAGCATTTT | CASSMVKEPYNQPQHF
NA | NA | TRBJ2-7 | TRBV18 | TGTGCCAGCTCACCATCGGCAGGGAGCTCCTACGAGCAGTACTTC | CASSPSAGSSYEQYF
NA | TRBD2 | TRBJ2-1 | TRBV7-2 | TGTGCCAGCAGCCTGACGACTAGCGGGAGAAATGAGCAGTTCTTC | CASSLTTSGRNEQFF
NA | NA | TRBJ2-7 | TRBV20-1 | TGCAGTGGGGGGATCCCCGACGAGCAGTACTTC | CSGGIPDEQYF
NA | NA | TRBJ2-7 | TRBV10-3 | TGTGCCATCAGCAACCTCCACAAAGGTGCAGCCTACGAGCAGTACTTC | CAISNLHKGAAYEQYF
NA | NA | TRBJ1-1 | TRBV27 | TGTGCCAGCAGATTCCCGGGACAGAACACTGAAGCTTTCTTT | CASRFPGQNTEAFF
NA | NA | TRBJ2-7 | TRBV7-2 | TGTGCCAGCAGCCAGTACAGCAGAGGCGAGCAGTACTTC | CASSQYSRGEQYF
NA | NA | TRBJ2-3 | TRBV6-6 | TGTGCCAGCAGTTTAGGAAGAGGCACAGATACGCAGTATTTT | CASSLGRGTDTQYF
NA | TRBD1 | TRBJ1-4 | TRBV5-4 | TGTGCCAGCAGCTTGGGGGCAGGGGGCGGTGAAAAACTGTTTTTT | CASSLGAGGGEKLFF